Listed here is a single TCR beta chain. Its antigen is unidentified. This sample was included in a study of follicular helper T cells after annual influenza vaccination. Study-wide background: After each seasonal flu vaccination, blood came on days 0, 7 and 28. Study results and limitations: Rare clonotypes were missed; only about 10-23% of cells gave TCRB.

CDR3 size: 14 residues. V lost 5 bases, J lost 5 bases, and 15 bases lay in between. Germline values: CDR1 PRHDT, CDR2 FYEKMQ (reference sequence). Measured with immunoSEQ multiplex PCR; TCRdb has only the in-frame clones, and not every one. The data show 2,000 to 3,000 clones, with more than 75% seen just once and about 3% held by the top ten. The time point is: 2014-2015 season, pre-vaccination. Per time point, roughly 35-110 mL of blood was sampled. The receptor comes from an adult who received the influenza vaccine. The material sequenced was CXCR5+ CD38+ circulating T follicular helper cells from blood, taken on the day of influenza vaccination. Subset: circulating Tfh, non-naive CD4+CXCR5+PD-1+ (ICOS+CD38+ or ICOS-CD38-). This rearrangement joins TRBV13 to TRBJ2-5; D is possibly TRBD1 (5 bases). CDR3 nucleotide sequence: TGTGCCAGCAGCGGACAAGCGCTTGGGGAGACCCAGTACTTC. It is translated as CASSGQALGETQYF.